This T cell receptor (beta chain) came from a study of CD8+ T cells in alopecia areata. As the sequencing template, cDNA was produced by extracting RNA and reverse transcribing it. Assay: immunoSEQ multiplex PCR; the TCRdb copy retains only in-frame clones and omits some. The sample contains about 120,000 clones, none occurring once; about 19% lies in the top ten. Looked up from germline, CDR1 is FNHDT and CDR2 is SITEND (reference sequence). The V segment lost 4 bases and the J segment 1 base; nucleotides outside the gene matches: 4. The CDR3 runs to 14 residues. Notes on this clone: Gene names and germline match the mouse. From the germline J gene comes the end of the CDR3, since the read stops 4 residues before it.

Material: lesional skin. The chain links TRBV19 to TRBJ1-1, with 7 bases lining up with TRBD1. The TCR comes from a C3H/HeJ mouse with alopecia areata. This strain has MHC haplotype H2-k. The CDR3 loop is CASSPRQGNTEVFF. The sequenced CDR3 bases are TGTGCCAGCAGTCCTCGACAGGGAAACACA.